This TCR beta chain was identified during a study of T-cell reconstitution after alpha-beta-depleted transplantation in children. General study results and limits: After transplant, high TCRbeta diversity at day 60 in some patients arose from surviving recipient T cells and thymic progenitors. One year after transplant, T-cell counts and diversity came mostly from newly produced T cells. The origin of alpha-beta T cells about two months after transplant was reportedly several hundred expanded graft clones.

Of note for this clonotype: The antigen remains unidentified.

Germline CDR1 and CDR2: SGHRS and YFSETQ. The CDR3 is 13 amino acids. Trimming left V 0 bases short and J 8 bases short, with 9 bases between. The authors prepared the TCRbeta library with unique molecular identifiers. TCRdb ran MiXCR on the PCR reads and lists one entry per CDR3 protein. The repertoire consists of hundreds of thousands of distinct CDR3 sequences, with approximately 13% occurring once and the leading ten covering around 2.2%. The sequence derives from a male patient younger than 18 who had a stem cell transplant for acute myeloid leukemia, so the T cells may come from the graft donor. The J gene is TRBJ2-1, the V gene TRBV5-1; weak D call: TRBD1 (5 bases). The source was PBMCs, mostly from graft donor cells, collected 360 days after TCRalphabeta/CD19-depleted stem cell transplant. CDR3 nucleotide sequence: TGCGCCAGCAGCTTGGAAGGGGCTTATGAGCAGTTCTTC. Protein product: CASSLEGAYEQFF. The full variable domain, rest sourced from reference TRBV5-1 and TRBJ2-1, is KAGVTQTPRYLIKTRGQQVTLSCSPISGHRSVSWYQQTPGQGLQFLFEYFSETQRNKGNFPGRFSGRQFSNSRSEMNVSTLELGDSALYLCASSLEGAYEQFFGPGTRLTVL.